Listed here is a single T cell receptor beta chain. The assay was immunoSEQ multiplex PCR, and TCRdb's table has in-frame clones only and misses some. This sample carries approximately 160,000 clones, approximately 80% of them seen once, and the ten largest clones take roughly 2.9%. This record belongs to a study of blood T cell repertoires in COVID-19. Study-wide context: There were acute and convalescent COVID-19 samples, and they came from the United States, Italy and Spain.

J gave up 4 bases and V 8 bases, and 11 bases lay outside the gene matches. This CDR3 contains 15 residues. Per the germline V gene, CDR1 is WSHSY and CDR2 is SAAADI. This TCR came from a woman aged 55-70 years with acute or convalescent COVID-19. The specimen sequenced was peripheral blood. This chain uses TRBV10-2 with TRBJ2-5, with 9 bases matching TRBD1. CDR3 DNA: TGCGCCAGCGCCACCCGACAGGGGGAAGGAGAGACCCAGTACTTC. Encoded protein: CASATRQGEGETQYF.